The clone carrying this T cell receptor (beta chain) was recorded at least ten times. Arm-PCR of CDR3 regions and iRepertoire HTBI primers were the basis on which TCR beta libraries were built. TCRdb redid the calling of the multiplex PCR reads with MiXCR, one entry per CDR3 protein. Of around 400,000 distinct CDR3 sequences listed, around 16% are singletons. These data belong to a study of regulatory T cells in long-lasting Graves disease. Deletions cut 5 bases from V and 7 bases from J, with 16 bases between. The CDR3 length is 14 residues. Germline CDR1 and CDR2: SGHAT and FQNNGV. The sample's time point: newly diagnosed GD, antithyroid drugs for less than 3 months. RNA from PBMCs was the source of the TCR library.

The sample was peripheral blood mononuclear cells (PBMCs), taken at new diagnosis, from a patient treated with antithyroid drugs. The J gene is TRBJ2-3, the V gene TRBV11-2; no clear D gene. The sequence was obtained from a female donor with Graves disease. The CDR3 DNA reads TGTGCCAGCAGCCCGTCCTCGAGTATATATACGCAGTATTTT. It translates to CASSPSSSIYTQYF.